The 24 T cell receptor beta chains in this list originate from one sample, sequenced in a study of technical replicates of blood from a few donors. Profiled with immunoSEQ multiplex PCR; TCRdb holds only in-frame clones, not every one. The sample holds about 66,000 clones; 88% are singletons and the top ten take approximately 4.4%. Material: PBMCs. All receptors derive from a human donor in good health. Some clones in this sample may be carry-over from other donors' samples.

This chain uses TRBV5-1 with TRBJ2-7, with TRBD1 identical over 7 bases. J gave up 2 bases and V 4 bases, and 9 bases lay outside the gene matches. CDR1 SGHRS and CDR2 YFSETQ come from the germline V gene. This CDR3 is 15 amino acids long. The CDR3 protein is CASSLGTANTYEQYF. CDR3 DNA: TGCGCCAGCAGCCTCGGGACAGCGAATACCTACGAGCAGTACTTC.

This clone was detected a few times. The chain carries TRBV10-2 and TRBJ1-4; maybe TRBD1 (6 bases). The CDR3 is 16 amino acids. The germline V gene has CDR1 WSHSY and CDR2 SAAADI. The germline V and J ends were trimmed by 2 bases and 7 bases, with 17 bases remaining between them. CDR3 in DNA: TGCGCCAGCAGTGAGCCAGCCGGGACATACGGTGAAAAACTGTTTTTT. It specifies CASSEPAGTYGEKLFF.

V usage is TRBV5-4 and J usage is TRBJ1-2; D is unresolved. The CDR3 totals 15 residues. Trimming took off 4 bases at V and 4 bases at J, with 17 bases between the two ends. Germline V CDR1 and CDR2: SGHNT, YYREEE (reference sequence). CDR3 sequence reads: CASSPPGGSGYGYTF. The CDR3 DNA sequence: TGTGCCAGCAGCCCCCCGGGAGGGAGTGGCTATGGCTACACCTTC.

The chain couples TRBV7-6 to TRBJ1-1; 7 bases are shared with TRBD1. Trimming at V came to 4 bases and at J to 0 bases, leaving 8 bases not matched to a gene. The CDR3 totals 16 residues. Germline V gene sequence: CDR1 SGHVS, CDR2 FNYEAQ. The CDR3, as DNA: TGTGCCAGCAGCTCACGACAGGGCGACATGAACACTGAAGCTTTCTTT. Translating gives CASSSRQGDMNTEAFF.

This clone was counted once. The chain employs TRBV19 and TRBJ1-3; a possible D gene is TRBD1 (5 bases). V lost 10 bases and J 0 bases, leaving 19 bases between the germline ends. Germline CDR1 is LNHDA and CDR2 is SQIVND (reference sequence). This CDR3 comprises 16 residues. The CDR3 sequence is CATGRQGTSSGNTIYF. The CDR3 bases are TGTGCCACCGGCCGGCAGGGAACAAGCTCTGGAAACACCATATATTTT.

This chain connects TRBV11-2 to TRBJ1-2; D is undetermined. This CDR3 has 13 residues. Trimming pared 1 base from V and 5 bases from J, leaving 8 bases between. Germline CDR1 is SGHAT and CDR2 is FQNNGV. For the CDR3, the DNA is TGTGCCAGCAGCTTAGGGCCAAGTTATGGCTACACCTTC. Amino acids: CASSLGPSYGYTF.

The rearrangement links TRBV5-6 to TRBJ2-1; TRBD2 matches at 8 bases. Trimming took 4 bases from V and 7 from J; bases not matched to a gene: 7. The V gene's germline CDR1 is SGHDT and CDR2 YYEEEE. This CDR3 spans 14 amino acids. CDR3 loop: CASSQGTSRNEQFF. CDR3 coding DNA: TGTGCCAGCAGCCAAGGGACTAGTCGGAATGAGCAGTTCTTC. The full variable domain, rest sourced from reference TRBV5-6 and TRBJ2-1, is DAGVTQSPTHLIKTRGQQVTLRCSPKSGHDTVSWYQQALGQGPQFIFQYYEEEERQRGNFPDRFSGHQFPNYSSELNVNALLLGDSALYLCASSQGTSRNEQFFGPGTRLTVL.

A single count supports this clone. The V gene is TRBV7-9, the J gene TRBJ2-3, with 8 bases that match TRBD2. Germline CDR1 is SEHNR and CDR2 is FQNEAQ (reference sequence). With V trimmed by 1 base and J by 2 bases, 5 bases remained unmatched. The CDR3 totals 16 residues. The CDR3 here is CASSLGGGGPTDTQYF. For the CDR3, the DNA is TGTGCCAGCAGCTTAGGGGGCGGGGGGCCCACAGATACGCAGTATTTT.

This rearrangement joins TRBV5-1 to TRBJ1-1; TRBD1 is a possible D gene (6 bases). The CDR3 extends over 17 amino acids. Deletions cut 0 bases from V and 6 bases from J, with 21 bases between. The germline CDR1 and CDR2 sequences are SGHRS and YFSETQ. The DNA of the CDR3 is TGCGCCAGCAGCTTGGCCTATGGGGGCCCAGGAGACGCTGAAGCTTTCTTT. Amino acids: CASSLAYGGPGDAEAFF. Full variable domain (outside the CDR3, taken from reference TRBV5-1 and TRBJ1-1): KAGVTQTPRYLIKTRGQQVTLSCSPISGHRSVSWYQQTPGQGLQFLFEYFSETQRNKGNFPGRFSGRQFSNSRSEMNVSTLELGDSALYLCASSLAYGGPGDAEAFFGQGTRLTVV.

CDR3 region: CASSNADGSYEQYF. CDR3 nucleotide sequence: TGTGCCAGCAGTAACGCTGACGGGTCCTACGAGCAGTACTTC. The rearrangement uses TRBV6-1 and TRBJ2-7; no clear D gene. V lost 5 bases to trimming and J lost 1 base, with 12 bases between them. This CDR3 region has 14 residues. Germline CDR1 MNHNS, CDR2 SASEGT.

This chain connects TRBV5-6 to TRBJ1-1; weak D call: TRBD1 (6 bases). With 4 bases removed from V and 6 bases from J, the gap between germline ends came to 16 bases. Per the germline V gene, CDR1 is SGHDT and CDR2 is YYEEEE. This CDR3 comprises 14 residues. The CDR3 sequence: CASSPGGPGAEAFF. The CDR3 DNA reads TGTGCCAGCAGCCCGGGGGGCCCGGGGGCTGAAGCTTTCTTT. The entire variable domain, with the rest obtained from reference TRBV5-6 and TRBJ1-1, is as follows: DAGVTQSPTHLIKTRGQQVTLRCSPKSGHDTVSWYQQALGQGPQFIFQYYEEEERQRGNFPDRFSGHQFPNYSSELNVNALLLGDSALYLCASSPGGPGAEAFFGQGTRLTVV.

The CDR3 DNA sequence: TGTGCCATCGCCCGGTCAGGGGGACAGGCGAACACTGAAGCTTTCTTT. Translation: CAIARSGGQANTEAFF. The genes are TRBV10-3 and TRBJ1-1, with TRBD1 matching 8 bases. This CDR3 has 16 residues. The V gene end was trimmed by 8 bases and the J gene end by 1 base; junction bases not matched to a gene: 12. Germline V CDR1 and CDR2: ENHRY, SYGVKD.

This chain connects TRBV7-2 to TRBJ1-4, with 7 bases fitting TRBD1. Germline assignment: CDR1 SGHTA and CDR2 FQGNSA. The CDR3 totals 14 residues. After removal of 4 bases from V and 7 bases from J, the junction contained 6 bases not matched to a gene. DNA of the CDR3: TGTGCCAGCAGCTCTAACAGGGGCGGTGAAAAACTGTTTTTT. It yields the protein CASSSNRGGEKLFF.

The V gene is TRBV7-3, the J gene TRBJ2-2, with a tentative D call TRBD1 (6 bases). Germline CDR1 SGHTA, CDR2 FQGTGA. V was pared by 3 bases and J by 4 bases, with 12 bases between. The CDR3 covers 15 residues. CDR3 sequence reads: CASSFQGKRTGELFF. CDR3 DNA sequence: TGTGCCAGCAGCTTCCAGGGGAAACGCACCGGGGAGCTGTTTTTT.

The J gene is TRBJ2-2, the V gene TRBV11-2, with TRBD2 identical over 12 bases. The germline gives CDR1 SGHAT, CDR2 FQNNGV. V lost 4 bases to trimming and J lost 6 bases; unmatched junction nucleotides: 9. This CDR3 spans 17 amino acids. As DNA, the CDR3 is TGTGCCAGCAGCTCGGGACTAGCGGGCCTAGGGGCCGGGGAGCTGTTTTTT. It specifies CASSSGLAGLGAGELFF.

In regard to this clone: Germline is not matched at one junction end, which may reflect a read error. The chain carries TRBV11-1 and TRBJ2-2; D ambiguous. The CDR3 loop spans 14 amino acids. The germline V gene encodes CDR1 SGHAT and CDR2 FQDESV (reference sequence). The CDR3 DNA sequence: TGTGCCAGCAGCGAGTTTGAGAACGCCGGGGAGCTGTTTTTT. Amino acids: CASSEFENAGELFF.

The CDR3 DNA reads as TGTGCCAGCAGCGTTTACAGGGGGAGGGATTCACCCCTCCACTTT. It codes for CASSVYRGRDSPLHF. The chain recombines TRBV9 with TRBJ1-6, with 8 nucleotides matching TRBD1. CDR1 and CDR2 (germline): SGDLS, YYNGEE. This CDR3 has 15 residues. Trimming cost V 2 bases and J 8 bases; bases outside gene matches: 6.

V usage is TRBV5-1 and J usage is TRBJ2-5; maybe TRBD1 (5 bases). The CDR3 runs 14 residues. CDR1 is SGHRS, CDR2 YFSETQ, per germline. V was trimmed by 0 bases and J by 2 bases, leaving 8 bases between them. Written as DNA, the CDR3 is TGCGCCAGCAGCTTGGAGACAGCTCAAGAGACCCAGTACTTC. Its protein is CASSLETAQETQYF.

The V call is TRBV5-6, the J call TRBJ2-5; 9 bases line up with TRBD1. This CDR3 is built from 16 residues. Trimming removed 3 bases from V and 5 bases from J; junction bases left unmatched: 11. The germline CDR1 and CDR2 sequences are SGHDT and YYEEEE. The CDR3 protein is CASSYRTGAGTETQYF. CDR3 DNA: TGTGCCAGCAGCTATAGGACAGGGGCAGGGACGGAGACCCAGTACTTC.

This chain uses TRBV5-1 with TRBJ2-1; TRBD1 might be the D (5 bases). This CDR3 has 15 amino acids. V shed 4 bases and J shed 2 bases, with 13 bases lying between them. The germline gives CDR1 SGHRS, CDR2 YFSETQ. CDR3 bases: TGCGCCAGCAGCCTGCAGGGCGAGCCCTACAATGAGCAGTTCTTC. Residues: CASSLQGEPYNEQFF.

The chain is built from TRBV2 and TRBJ1-2; TRBD1 is a possible D gene (5 bases). Germline loops: CDR1 SNHLY, CDR2 FYNNEI. The CDR3 extends over 14 amino acids. V was pared by 5 bases and J by 6 bases, with 16 bases between. The CDR3 is CASSTRGGGDGYTF. The DNA for the CDR3 is TGTGCCAGCAGTACACGGGGCGGGGGGGATGGCTACACCTTC.

The chain couples TRBV29-1 to TRBJ2-5, with 8 positions matching TRBD1. Looked up from germline, CDR1 is SQVTM and CDR2 is ANQGSEA. This CDR3 comprises 12 residues. Trimming removed 6 bases from V and 4 bases from J; junction bases left unmatched: 4. The CDR3 DNA reads TGCAGCGTCGACAGGGGAGGAGAGACCCAGTACTTC. Its translation is CSVDRGGETQYF.

The J gene is TRBJ2-1, the V gene TRBV2, with a weak D call TRBD1 (6 bases). The CDR3 runs 12 residues. Germline CDR1 and CDR2: SNHLY and FYNNEI. Trimming cost V 8 bases and J 7 bases, with 12 bases left between them. This chain's CDR3 is CASVRGGNEQFF. The DNA for the CDR3 is TGTGCCAGCGTCAGGGGCGGGAATGAGCAGTTCTTC.

The CDR3 nucleotides are TGTGCCAGCAGTTTATTACCGAGTTGGGAGACCCAGTACTTC. Encoded protein: CASSLLPSWETQYF. The chain uses TRBV27 and TRBJ2-5, with D hard to call. The CDR3 consists of 14 residues. Germline CDR1 and CDR2: MNHEY and SMNVEV (reference sequence). With 1 base removed from V and 5 bases from J, the gap between germline ends came to 11 bases.